This is a list of T cell receptor beta chains from one sample in a study of cytomegalovirus exposure and HLA in healthy donors. Profiling relied on immunoSEQ multiplex PCR, and the TCRdb table lists in-frame clones only, not all of them. The top ten hold 2% of the sample, which has around 300,000 clones, roughly 81% seen once. What was sequenced was PBMCs. All receptors come from a woman between 35 and 50 years old in good health and CMV-seropositive. Both conserved end residues are part of each CDR3. D genes are given only for firm matches. Clone size is shown for a subset of rows, as once, few, many or a class of expanded clone.

CASSTGVNEQYF	TGTGCCAGCAGCACAGGGGTAAACGAGCAGTACTTC	few	TRBV6-1	TRBJ2-7	TRBD1
CASSWGTGWNSPLHF	TGTGCCAGCAGCTGGGGGACAGGGTGGAATTCACCCCTCCACTTT	NA	TRBV13	TRBJ1-6	TRBD1
CASSDGREVNEQFF	TGTGCCAGCAGCGATGGGCGGGAGGTGAATGAGCAGTTCTTC	NA	TRBV2	TRBJ2-1	TRBD2
CASKKDSSYNSPLHF	TGTGCCTCGAAAAAGGACAGCTCCTATAATTCACCCCTCCACTTT	NA	TRBV30	TRBJ1-6	NA
CASSTTGMFYGYTF	TGTGCCAGTAGTACGACAGGGATGTTCTATGGCTACACCTTC	NA	TRBV19	TRBJ1-2	TRBD1
CASSKRPGELFF	TGTGCCAGCAGTAAACGACCGGGGGAACTGTTTTTT	NA	TRBV14	TRBJ1-4	NA
CASSVAPAGTVYEQYF	TGTGCCAGCAGCGTAGCTCCGGCCGGGACAGTCTACGAGCAGTACTTC	few	TRBV9	TRBJ2-7	TRBD1
CASSQFLEQRGYTF	TGTGCCAGCAGCCAATTTTTAGAGCAGCGTGGCTACACCTTC	NA	TRBV14	TRBJ1-2	NA
CASSVAPGQAETQYF	TGTGCCAGCAGCGTAGCTCCGGGACAAGCTGAGACCCAGTACTTC	NA	TRBV9	TRBJ2-5	NA
CASSIGHPQGQYF	TGTGCCAGCAGCATTGGACACCCCCAGGGACAGTACTTC	NA	TRBV7-8	TRBJ2-7	NA
CASSLLRLAKNIQYF	TGTGCCAGTTCCCTTCTGCGCCTAGCCAAAAACATTCAGTACTTC	NA	TRBV11-3	TRBJ2-4	NA
CASSPPGQGTDTQYF	TGTGCCAGCAGCCCGCCTGGACAGGGTACAGATACGCAGTATTTT	NA	TRBV11-3	TRBJ2-3	TRBD1
CASSLDGIAGGHGELFF	TGTGCCAGCAGCTTAGATGGCATAGCGGGAGGTCACGGGGAGCTGTTTTTT	NA	TRBV11-2	TRBJ2-2	TRBD2
CASSLGANQPQHF	TGTGCCAGCAGCTTAGGGGCCAATCAGCCCCAGCATTTT	NA	TRBV7-9	TRBJ1-5	NA
CASRQTGPSNQPQHF	TGTGCCAGCAGACAGACAGGGCCTAGCAATCAGCCCCAGCATTTT	NA	TRBV6-5	TRBJ1-5	TRBD1
CASSGSGTGDYGYTF	TGTGCCAGCAGTGGTTCCGGGACAGGGGACTATGGCTACACCTTC	NA	TRBV25-1	TRBJ1-2	TRBD1
CAITQTGNTIYF	TGTGCCATCACACAGACTGGAAACACCATATATTTT	NA	TRBV10-3	TRBJ1-3	NA
CASRSAELPYNEQFF	TGTGCCAGCAGATCAGCGGAGCTTCCTTACAATGAGCAGTTCTTC	NA	TRBV27	TRBJ2-1	NA
CASSLQAGGIQETQYF	TGTGCCAGCAGCTTACAGGCGGGAGGGATACAAGAGACCCAGTACTTC	few	TRBV7-2	TRBJ2-5	TRBD2
CASSFFDKLAGYEQFF	TGTGCCAGCAGCTTTTTCGATAAACTAGCTGGTTATGAGCAGTTCTTC	NA	TRBV21-1	TRBJ2-1	NA
CASSWPGSYEQYF	TGTGCCAGCAGCTGGCCCGGGAGTTACGAGCAGTACTTC	NA	TRBV7-2	TRBJ2-7	NA
CASSLAGRHETQYF	TGTGCTAGCAGCTTAGCGGGGCGTCATGAGACCCAGTACTTC	NA	TRBV7-7	TRBJ2-5	TRBD2
CATSRERQVVAQHF	TGTGCCACCAGCAGAGAAAGACAGGTCGTGGCCCAGCATTTT	NA	TRBV15	TRBJ1-5	NA
CASSYRGNEQFF	TGTGCCAGCAGTTACAGGGGCAATGAGCAGTTCTTC	NA	TRBV28	TRBJ2-1	TRBD1
CASSYQDSPLHF	TGTGCCAGCAGTTATCAGGATTCACCCCTCCACTTT	NA	TRBV6-5	TRBJ1-6	NA
CASSWEGLAGPDTDTQYF	TGTGCCAGCAGCTGGGAAGGACTAGCGGGACCCGACACAGATACGCAGTATTTT	NA	TRBV11-2	TRBJ2-3	TRBD2
CASERQGADNEQFF	TGTGCCAGCGAGAGACAGGGGGCCGACAATGAGCAGTTCTTC	few	TRBV6-6	TRBJ2-1	TRBD1
CASSLVVHSTEAFF	TGTGCCAGCAGCTTGGTGGTTCATAGCACTGAAGCTTTCTTT	NA	TRBV5-8	TRBJ1-1	NA
CASSTREREVNEQFF	TGTGCCAGCAGTACCCGCGAGCGGGAAGTTAATGAGCAGTTCTTC	NA	TRBV27	TRBJ2-1	TRBD2
CAWSVLRASTGELFF	TGTGCCTGGAGTGTACTGAGGGCTAGCACCGGGGAGCTGTTTTTT	NA	TRBV30	TRBJ2-2	NA
CASSQDREDIQYF	TGCGCCAGCAGCCAAGACCGGGAGGACATTCAGTACTTC	NA	TRBV4-3	TRBJ2-4	TRBD2
CAWSDPGQGFSYGYTF	TGTGCCTGGAGTGACCCGGGACAGGGCTTTAGCTATGGCTACACCTTC	NA	TRBV30	TRBJ1-2	TRBD1
CAWSGLVGYNEQFF	TGTGCCTGGAGTGGACTGGTAGGATACAATGAGCAGTTCTTC	NA	TRBV30	TRBJ2-1	NA
CASEGGLLSGNTIYF	TGTGCCAGCGAAGGAGGACTGCTCTCTGGAAACACCATATATTTT	NA	TRBV6-1	TRBJ1-3	NA
CASSPHGTYEQYF	TGTGCCAGCAGTCCCCACGGGACCTACGAGCAGTACTTC	NA	TRBV28	TRBJ2-7	NA
CASSLRTGSYEQYF	TGTGCCAGCAGCTTACGGACAGGGAGCTACGAGCAGTACTTC	NA	TRBV7-9	TRBJ2-7	TRBD1
CASSPPGLAGGSTDTQYF	TGTGCCAGCAGCCCCCCGGGACTAGCGGGAGGAAGCACAGATACGCAGTATTTT	NA	TRBV4-2	TRBJ2-3	TRBD2
CASSAPGYNEQFF	TGTGCCAGCAGCGCCCCAGGGTACAATGAGCAGTTCTTC	NA	TRBV9	TRBJ2-1	NA
CASKQLAEETQYF	TGTGCCAGTAAACAACTAGCGGAAGAGACCCAGTACTTC	NA	TRBV27	TRBJ2-5	TRBD2
CASSLGLGQSYEQYF	TGTGCCAGCAGCCTGGGTTTGGGACAGTCCTACGAGCAGTACTTC	NA	TRBV25-1	TRBJ2-7	TRBD1
CAIREGLAGLYEQYF	TGTGCCATCAGAGAGGGACTAGCGGGATTGTACGAGCAGTACTTC	NA	TRBV10-3	TRBJ2-7	TRBD2
CASSLWTDNSPLHF	TGTGCCAGCAGCCTGTGGACAGATAATTCACCCCTCCACTTT	NA	TRBV14	TRBJ1-6	NA
CASSLDRGSSYNSPLHF	TGTGCCAGCAGTTTAGACCGGGGTTCGAGCTATAATTCACCCCTCCACTTT	NA	TRBV28	TRBJ1-6	NA
CASSLLGHPYEQYF	TGTGCCAGCAGCTTGCTGGGACACCCCTACGAGCAGTACTTC	NA	TRBV5-6	TRBJ2-7	NA
CAISRNRELNTEAFF	TGTGCCATCAGTAGGAACAGGGAACTGAACACTGAAGCTTTCTTT	NA	TRBV10-3	TRBJ1-1	NA
CASSPASSDEQFF	TGTGCCAGCTCACCCGCTTCCTCGGATGAGCAGTTCTTC	NA	TRBV18	TRBJ2-1	NA
CAIETGGRTGELFF	TGTGCCATAGAGACAGGGGGCAGGACCGGGGAGCTGTTTTTT	NA	TRBV10-3	TRBJ2-2	TRBD1
CSVGGWAGNQETQYF	TGCAGCGTTGGAGGGTGGGCCGGGAACCAAGAGACCCAGTACTTC	NA	TRBV29-1	TRBJ2-5	NA
CAWSVSGRTYNEQFF	TGTGCCTGGAGTGTATCCGGGAGGACCTACAATGAGCAGTTCTTC	NA	TRBV30	TRBJ2-1	TRBD2
CAGVGGSNEQFF	TGTGCCGGTGTTGGGGGGAGCAATGAGCAGTTCTTC	NA	TRBV6-1	TRBJ2-1	NA